This entry describes one T cell receptor beta chain. The data originate from a study of blood T cell repertoires in COVID-19. Looking at the study overall: Sites across the United States, Italy and Spain contributed samples from acute and convalescent COVID-19. In each case, the material was cDNA or gDNA derived from T cells, B-cell-depleted T cells, or PBMCs.

The CDR3 runs 13 residues. In germline, CDR1 is KGHDR, CDR2 SFDVKD. V was trimmed by 6 bases and J by 0 bases, leaving 7 bases between them. Authors' processing steps: Reference gene primers were amplified, and this amplification served to estimate nucleated cell counts. Sequenced by immunoSEQ multiplex PCR; TCRdb stores in-frame clones only, minus some. V, J and clone size derive from that table, while D and trimming were established from the DNA sequence. The repertoire includes some 530,000 clones, approximately 85% of them detected once, and about 3.2% sits in the top ten. Sequenced: peripheral blood. This TCR was sampled from a human donor in a cohort sampled during active COVID-19. The genes are TRBV24-1 and TRBJ1-2, with D possibly being TRBD1 (5 bases). The CDR3 DNA reads TGTGCCACCAGTACAGGAGCTAACTATGGCTACACCTTC. It codes for CATSTGANYGYTF.